This T cell receptor beta chain emerged from a study of CD8 T cells in Susac syndrome. Random hexamers served to reverse transcribe roughly 0.45 to 1 ug RNA. An immunoSEQ multiplex PCR amplified TCR beta CDR3 over 54 Vbeta and 13 Jbeta. TCRdb ran MiXCR on the immunoSEQ multiplex PCR reads and lists one entry per CDR3 protein. This table has 150,000 to 200,000 distinct CDR3 sequences, 90% to 95% appearing once. Sequencing of TCR beta was undertaken in CD8+ and CD4+ T cells derived from blood. Source material: CD4+ T cells from PBMCs. The clonotype comes from a human donor with Susac syndrome.

CDR3 sequence reads: CASSVDGGPPGTQYF. DNA for the CDR3: TGTGCCAGCAGCGTAGACGGGGGGCCCCCGGGGACGCAGTATTTT. This chain connects TRBV9 to TRBJ2-3, with a possible D match to TRBD2 (7 bases). Trimming pared 0 bases from V and 9 bases from J, leaving 17 bases between. CDR3 length equals 15 residues. The germline V gene has CDR1 SGDLS and CDR2 YYNGEE.